These 30 T cell receptor beta chains were all obtained from the same sample, sequenced in a study of CD8 T cells in ankylosing spondylitis. Findings and limits, study-wide: Apparently characteristic of ankylosing spondylitis blood was a TCR beta motif (roughly eight highly homologous variants).

The antigens these receptors bind are not known. TCRdb redid the calling of the 5' RACE reads with MiXCR, one entry per CDR3 protein. This table holds a few hundred thousand distinct CDR3 sequences, about 12% found once. Source material: blood, either unsorted or a sorted T cell fraction (not recorded which). Receptors were obtained from a male donor with ankylosing spondylitis.

This clonotype came up a few times. The chain combines TRBV18 with TRBJ2-1; 9 bases map to TRBD1. Germline V gives CDR1 KGHSH, CDR2 LQKENI. The CDR3 is 15 amino acids. Trimming at V came to 2 bases and at J to 6 bases, leaving 5 bases not matched to a gene. For the CDR3, the DNA is TGTGCCAGCTCACCAGCGACAGGGGGGGGCAATGAGCAGTTCTTC. It is translated as CASSPATGGGNEQFF. Looking up the rest from reference TRBV18 and TRBJ2-1 gives the full variable domain: NAGVMQNPRHLVRRRGQEARLRCSPMKGHSHVYWYRQLPEEGLKFMVYLQKENIIDESGMPKERFSAEFPKEGPSILRIQQVVRGDSAAYFCASSPATGGGNEQFFGPGTRLTVL.

This clonotype was seen a few times. The chain joins TRBV18 to TRBJ2-7; 7 bases are a match to TRBD1. The CDR3 spans 13 residues. V lost 4 bases, J lost 8 bases, and 8 bases stayed unmatched. Germline V gene data show CDR1 as KGHSH and CDR2 as LQKENI. The CDR3 sequence is CASSQRTGNQQYV. DNA of the CDR3: TGTGCCAGCTCACAACGGACAGGTAATCAGCAGTACGTC.

J is TRBJ1-1 and V is TRBV29-1; TRBD1 is a possible D gene (5 bases). This CDR3 has 14 residues. V lost 6 bases and J lost 1, with 15 bases in between. The germline CDR1 and CDR2 sequences are SQVTM and ANQGSEA. CDR3 nucleotides: TGCAGCGTGCAACGGGGGGTAGGGAACACTGAAGCTTTCTTT. Translating it yields CSVQRGVGNTEAFF.

The chain recombines TRBV3-1 with TRBJ1-2; unclear D gene. The germline gives CDR1 LGHDT, CDR2 YNNKEL (reference sequence). Deletions cut 0 bases from V and 6 bases from J, with 2 bases between. The CDR3 covers 11 residues. The CDR3 is CASSQDDGYTF. In DNA form, the CDR3 reads TGTGCCAGCAGCCAAGATGATGGCTACACCTTC.

This clonotype has a handful of counts. The chain is built from TRBV2 and TRBJ2-5; 7 nucleotides agree with TRBD2. The V segment lost 6 bases and the J segment 5 bases; nucleotides outside the gene matches: 3. This CDR3 region has 12 residues. Germline V CDR1 and CDR2: SNHLY, FYNNEI. The CDR3 is CASSGGWETQYF. The CDR3 coding sequence is TGTGCCAGCAGCGGGGGGTGGGAGACCCAGTACTTC. The full variable domain, rest sourced from reference TRBV2 and TRBJ2-5, is EPEVTQTPSHQVTQMGQEVILRCVPISNHLYFYWYRQILGQKVEFLVSFYNNEISEKSEIFDDQFSVERPDGSNFTLKIRSTKLEDSAMYFCASSGGWETQYFGPGTRLLVL.

This clonotype was counted ten times or more. The rearrangement links TRBV5-1 to TRBJ2-1; perhaps TRBD2 as D (6 bases). The V end lost 4 bases, the J end lost 5 bases, and 16 bases lay between the germline ends. The CDR3 loop spans 15 amino acids. CDR1 is SGHRS, CDR2 YFSETQ, per germline. CDR3 amino acids: CASSTSGPGNNEQFF. The DNA of the CDR3 is TGCGCCAGCAGCACGAGCGGGCCTGGTAACAATGAGCAGTTCTTC.

The chain couples TRBV4-1 to TRBJ2-1, with TRBD2 matching over 7 bases. The trim removed 5 bases at V and 6 bases at J, leaving 10 bases unmatched. Germline V gene lookup returns CDR1 MGHRA and CDR2 YSYEKL. CDR3 size: 15 residues. The CDR3 reads CASSALGGRVNEQFF. DNA for the CDR3: TGCGCCAGCAGCGCACTGGGAGGGAGAGTCAATGAGCAGTTCTTC.

This clonotype was seen only a few times. The V and J genes are TRBV12-3 or TRBV12-4 and TRBJ1-2; D remains ambiguous. This CDR3 region has 15 residues. Trimming pared 3 bases from V and 0 bases from J, leaving 11 bases between. CDR3 region: CASSLNGATNYGYTF. In DNA form, the CDR3 reads TGTGCCAGCAGTTTGAATGGCGCCACTAACTATGGCTACACCTTC.

This clonotype was detected a few times. The genes are TRBV7-2 and TRBJ2-1, with a possible D match to TRBD2 (5 bases). Germline lookup yields CDR1 SGHTA and CDR2 FQGNSA. The V end lost 4 bases, the J end lost 0 bases, and 10 bases lay between the germline ends. The CDR3 contains 15 residues. CDR3 in amino acids: CASSYPAVSYNEQFF. CDR3 DNA sequence: TGTGCCAGCAGCTATCCAGCGGTCTCCTACAATGAGCAGTTCTTC.

This rearrangement joins TRBV12-3 or TRBV12-4 to TRBJ1-1; TRBD1 agrees at 7 bases. This CDR3 is 15 amino acids long. V lost 5 bases to trimming and J lost 0 bases; unmatched junction nucleotides: 6. CDR3 nucleotide sequence: TGTGCCAGCAGTCCCCATGGGACAGTGAACACTGAAGCTTTCTTT. It is translated as CASSPHGTVNTEAFF.

The chain combines TRBV10-3 with TRBJ2-7, with 8 bases matching TRBD2. The V gene's germline CDR1 is ENHRY and CDR2 SYGVKD. The CDR3 extends over 15 amino acids. Trimming cost V 2 bases and J 1 base; bases outside gene matches: 4. Here the CDR3 reads CAISEQAGASYEQYF. The CDR3 DNA reads as TGTGCCATCAGTGAGCAAGCGGGGGCTTCCTACGAGCAGTACTTC.

This clonotype was counted ten times or more. The rearrangement joins TRBV20-1 to TRBJ2-3; D perhaps matches TRBD1 (6 bases). Trimming removed 0 bases at V and 5 bases at J, with 18 bases between. The CDR3 loop spans 16 amino acids. Looked up from germline, CDR1 is DFQATT and CDR2 is SNEGSKA (reference sequence). CDR3 coding DNA: TGCAGTGCTAGAGATAAGTGGCCAGGGGCAGGAGATACGCAGTATTTT. Translating it yields CSARDKWPGAGDTQYF.

This clonotype was seen a handful of times. The chain combines TRBV9 with TRBJ2-3; maybe TRBD2 (6 bases). CDR3 length: 15 residues. The V end lost 3 bases, the J end lost 6 bases, and 17 bases lay between the germline ends. CDR1 is SGDLS and CDR2 is YYNGEE in the germline V gene. The CDR3 sequence: CASSAQVRGVDTQYF. The CDR3 DNA follows: TGTGCCAGCAGCGCCCAGGTCCGCGGGGTGGATACGCAGTATTTT.

The chain uses TRBV12-3 or TRBV12-4 and TRBJ1-1; 9 bases agree with TRBD1. The CDR3 has 16 residues. Trimming cost V 1 base and J 6 bases; bases outside gene matches: 9. CDR3 amino acids: CASSLGNRGRGPEAFF. CDR3 coding DNA: TGTGCCAGCAGTTTAGGAAACAGGGGGCGCGGCCCTGAAGCTTTCTTT.

J is TRBJ2-1 and V is TRBV5-1; no reliable D call. The germline CDR1 and CDR2 sequences are SGHRS and YFSETQ. V gave up 2 bases and J gave up 2 bases, with 11 bases separating them. The CDR3 has 15 residues. The CDR3 spells CASSFSGPPYNEQFF. The DNA for the CDR3 is TGCGCCAGCAGCTTCAGTGGGCCCCCCTACAATGAGCAGTTCTTC. The whole variable domain, remainder taken from reference TRBV5-1 and TRBJ2-1, is KAGVTQTPRYLIKTRGQQVTLSCSPISGHRSVSWYQQTPGQGLQFLFEYFSETQRNKGNFPGRFSGRQFSNSRSEMNVSTLELGDSALYLCASSFSGPPYNEQFFGPGTRLTVL.

This clonotype was recorded a few times. CDR3 sequence: CASSSRQGENSPLHF. As DNA, the CDR3 is TGCGCCAGCAGCTCGCGACAGGGTGAGAATTCACCCCTCCACTTT. The chain links TRBV5-1 to TRBJ1-6, with TRBD1 matching 7 bases. In germline, CDR1 is SGHRS, CDR2 YFSETQ. The CDR3 is 15 amino acids. V was clipped by 3 bases and J by 7 bases; unmatched bases: 7.

The V call is TRBV6-1, the J call TRBJ2-1; 14 bases map to TRBD2. J lost 10 bases, V lost 7 bases, and 6 bases had no gene match. The CDR3 covers 14 residues. Germline V gene data show CDR1 as MNHNS and CDR2 as SASEGT. The CDR3 DNA sequence: TGTGCCAGCATCGGACTAGCGGGAGGACAGGAGCAGTTCTTC. Protein: CASIGLAGGQEQFF.

This clonotype was detected ten times or more. The J gene is TRBJ1-4, the V gene TRBV12-3 or TRBV12-4; no clear D gene. V lost 6 bases, J lost 8 bases, and 16 bases lay in between. This CDR3 is built from 14 residues. The CDR3 region is CASSYQSDGEKLFF. The CDR3 nucleotides read TGTGCCAGCAGCTATCAATCGGACGGGGAAAAACTGTTTTTT.

V and J are TRBV3-1 and TRBJ2-3; D perhaps matches TRBD2 (5 bases). V was cut by 0 bases and J by 5 bases, with 12 bases left in between. Germline values: CDR1 LGHDT, CDR2 YNNKEL (reference sequence). The length of the CDR3 is 15 residues. The CDR3 reads CASSQDFLAKDTQYF. CDR3 DNA sequence: TGTGCCAGCAGCCAAGATTTTCTAGCTAAAGATACGCAGTATTTT.

The chain employs TRBV27 and TRBJ1-1; TRBD1 matches 9 bases. CDR3 length: 14 residues. Germline CDR1 reads MNHEY; CDR2 reads SMNVEV (reference sequence). After removal of 5 bases from V and 3 bases from J, the junction contained 4 bases not matched to a gene. The CDR3 DNA sequence: TGTGCCAGCAGTCGGGACAGGGCGGACACTGAAGCTTTCTTT. Protein: CASSRDRADTEAFF.

The rearrangement joins TRBV5-6 to TRBJ2-3, with 11 bases that match TRBD2. V was pared by 0 bases and J by 4 bases, with 4 bases of the junction left unmatched. The CDR3 length is 16 residues. In germline, CDR1 is SGHDT, CDR2 YYEEEE. CDR3 amino acids: CASSLELAGAADTQYF. The CDR3, as DNA: TGTGCCAGCAGCTTGGAACTAGCGGGAGCGGCAGATACGCAGTATTTT. Variable domain in full (rest from reference TRBV5-6 and TRBJ2-3): DAGVTQSPTHLIKTRGQQVTLRCSPKSGHDTVSWYQQALGQGPQFIFQYYEEEERQRGNFPDRFSGHQFPNYSSELNVNALLLGDSALYLCASSLELAGAADTQYFGPGTRLTVL.

This clonotype was counted at least ten times. The gene calls are TRBV5-1 and TRBJ2-5; D uncertain. The CDR3 spans 16 residues. The V end was cut by 0 bases, the J end by 5 bases, with 17 bases between. Germline-derived CDR1 and CDR2 are SGHRS and YFSETQ. CDR3 sequence (DNA): TGCGCCAGCAGCTTGGCTAATACGGGCCGGCGGGAGACCCAGTACTTC. It specifies CASSLANTGRRETQYF.

This clonotype was found a few times. The gene calls are TRBV5-1 and TRBJ2-1; 9 bases agree with TRBD2. V dropped 0 bases and J dropped 7; count of bases not matched to a gene: 8. Germline-derived CDR1 and CDR2 are SGHRS and YFSETQ. The CDR3 extends over 16 amino acids. The CDR3 nucleotides read TGCGCCAGCAGCTTGGTGGTGGCGGGAGGGCAGAATGAGCAGTTCTTC. Its translation: CASSLVVAGGQNEQFF.

In its sample, this clonotype was seen a few times. V gene TRBV20-1 combines with J gene TRBJ2-2, with D uncertain. The CDR3 spans 14 residues. CDR1 DFQATT and CDR2 SNEGSKA come from the germline V gene (reference sequence). Trimming stripped 2 bases from V and 5 bases from J, with 12 bases between. CDR3 in amino acids: CSARQSLRTGELFF. The CDR3 DNA is TGCAGTGCTAGACAGTCCCTTCGGACCGGGGAGCTGTTTTTT.

This clonotype was picked up many times. V usage is TRBV4-2 and J usage is TRBJ1-2, with no clear D. V was cut by 1 base and J by 4 bases, with 7 bases left in between. The CDR3 sequence is 13 residues long. Germline-derived CDR1 and CDR2 are LGHNA and YNFKEQ. In DNA, the CDR3 is TGTGCCAGCAGCCAAGGGGGTCCCTATGGCTACACCTTC. Translation: CASSQGGPYGYTF.

This clonotype was picked up a small number of times. The CDR3 region has the DNA TGTGCCACCATTAGCGGACCGTTCGCGAACACCGGGGAGCTGTTTTTT. This encodes CATISGPFANTGELFF. This chain connects TRBV2 to TRBJ2-2, with D possibly being TRBD2 (6 bases). V was clipped by 10 bases and J by 0 bases, with 18 bases between them. The CDR3 totals 16 residues. Germline V CDR1 and CDR2: SNHLY, FYNNEI.

The rearrangement links TRBV6-5 to TRBJ2-1; D possibly uses TRBD1 or TRBD2 (6 bases each). CDR1 is MNHEY, CDR2 SVGAGI, per germline. V lost 7 bases to trimming and J lost 9 bases, with 13 bases between them. This CDR3 is built from 12 residues. Written as DNA, the CDR3 is TGTGCCAGCACCCCACAGGGAGGTGAGCAGTTCTTC. This encodes CASTPQGGEQFF.

This clonotype has ten or more counts. V is TRBV27 and J is TRBJ2-4; TRBD1 agrees at 9 bases. The junction had 6 bases not matched to a gene; V was cut back by 8 bases and J by 1 base. This CDR3 region has 15 residues. CDR1 and CDR2 (germline): MNHEY, SMNVEV (reference sequence). CDR3 protein: CASRGTGLAKNIQYF. The CDR3 DNA reads TGTGCCAGCCGCGGGACAGGGCTTGCCAAAAACATTCAGTACTTC.

This clonotype was observed a handful of times. V and J are TRBV10-3 and TRBJ1-6, with D possibly matching TRBD1 (6 bases). CDR3 size: 14 residues. Between the trimmed V and J ends, which lost 4 bases and 5 bases, there was a span of 9 bases. CDR1 is ENHRY, CDR2 SYGVKD, per germline. CDR3 amino acids: CAISGGTHNSPLHF. The CDR3 DNA sequence: TGTGCCATCAGTGGCGGGACACATAATTCACCCCTCCACTTT.

This clonotype was seen only a few times. The chain's CDR3 is CSAIRGLGEKLFF. The CDR3 coding sequence is TGCAGTGCTATCCGGGGCCTGGGTGAAAAACTGTTTTTT. This chain joins TRBV20-1 and TRBJ1-4; D is possibly TRBD1 (5 bases). Looked up from germline, CDR1 is DFQATT and CDR2 is SNEGSKA (reference sequence). This CDR3 has 13 residues. Trimming shortened V by 4 bases and J by 7 bases, and 13 bases separated the two germline ends.